The 24 T cell receptor beta chains reported below all come from one sample, sequenced in a study of T cell responses to AZD1222 COVID-19 vaccine. Measured with immunoSEQ multiplex PCR; TCRdb has only the in-frame clones, and not every one. The top ten clones hold around 2% of a sample with some 180,000 clones, around 90% of them seen once. Here the sequenced sample was peripheral blood, taken 28 days after the second AZD1222 dose. The receptors originated from an adult who received the AZD1222 COVID-19 vaccine.

The chain combines TRBV9 with TRBJ1-1; D call uncertain. V was pared by 4 bases and J by 3 bases, with 13 bases between. Germline values: CDR1 SGDLS, CDR2 YYNGEE. CDR3 size: 14 residues. DNA for the CDR3: TGTGCCAGCAGCCCCCCGGGCGCGGACACTGAAGCTTTCTTT. It translates to CASSPPGADTEAFF.

This chain uses TRBV11-2 with TRBJ1-3; D is unresolved. Germline CDR1 SGHAT, CDR2 FQNNGV. The V end lost 5 bases, the J end lost 3 bases, and 14 bases lay between the germline ends. The CDR3 sequence is 15 residues long. The CDR3, as DNA: TGTGCCAGCAGCCGAGGGTGGCAAAATGGAAACACCATATATTTT. Protein sequence: CASSRGWQNGNTIYF.

The chain uses TRBV5-1 and TRBJ1-3; the D is unclear. Germline lookup yields CDR1 SGHRS and CDR2 YFSETQ. V lost 3 bases to trimming and J lost 0 bases, with 10 bases between them. This CDR3 has 15 residues. The CDR3 spells CASSSSSVSGNTIYF. The CDR3 nucleotides are TGCGCCAGCAGCTCCTCCAGCGTCTCTGGAAACACCATATATTTT.

CDR3 protein: CASSLMGGADTEAFF. The CDR3 region has the DNA TGTGCCAGCAGCTTGATGGGGGGCGCCGACACTGAAGCTTTCTTT. This rearrangement joins TRBV5-5 to TRBJ1-1, with D perhaps matching TRBD1 (6 bases). V lost 1 base and J lost 3, with 13 bases in between. CDR3 length equals 15 residues. CDR1 and CDR2 (germline): SGHKS, YYEKEE (reference sequence).

The gene calls are TRBV7-3 and TRBJ2-7; unclear D gene. CDR1 and CDR2 from the germline V gene are SGHTA and FQGTGA. The CDR3 is 15 residues long. V lost 2 bases to trimming and J lost 0 bases, with 11 bases between them. CDR3 sequence: CASSLGPVGSYEQYF. The CDR3 DNA reads TGTGCCAGCAGCTTAGGGCCGGTAGGCTCCTACGAGCAGTACTTC.

The chain recombines TRBV7-9 with TRBJ2-7, with 9 bases that match TRBD1. The V and J ends lost 5 bases and 3 bases, in that order; junction bases with no gene match: 5. Germline CDR1 is SEHNR and CDR2 is FQNEAQ (reference sequence). The CDR3 runs to 14 residues. The CDR3 reads CASSPRTGDYEQYF. DNA of the CDR3: TGTGCCAGCAGCCCCCGGACAGGGGACTACGAGCAGTACTTC.

The CDR3 DNA is TGCGCCAGCAGTGAGAACACCTATTCACCCCTCCACTTT. This codes for CASSENTYSPLHF. V and J are TRBV10-1 and TRBJ1-6; D not certain. The CDR3 sequence is 13 residues long. V was trimmed by 2 bases and J by 8 bases, leaving 7 bases between them. The germline V gene encodes CDR1 WNHNN and CDR2 SYGVQD (reference sequence).

This clone was counted a few times. The chain links TRBV19 to TRBJ1-5, with D perhaps TRBD1 (6 bases). This CDR3 is built from 15 residues. Germline CDR1 and CDR2: LNHDA and SQIVND (reference sequence). The germline V and J ends were trimmed by 3 bases and 5 bases, with 14 bases remaining between them. The CDR3 sequence is CASSIGGQTDQPQHF. The CDR3 region has the DNA TGTGCCAGTAGTATTGGGGGACAAACCGATCAGCCCCAGCATTTT.

The chain recombines TRBV19 with TRBJ2-7; D not resolved. This CDR3 is 14 amino acids long. Per the germline V gene, CDR1 is LNHDA and CDR2 is SQIVND (reference sequence). Between the trimmed V and J ends, which lost 3 bases and 0 bases, there was a span of 9 bases. CDR3 residues: CASSIFDSSYEQYF. The DNA of the CDR3 is TGTGCCAGTAGTATCTTCGATAGCTCCTACGAGCAGTACTTC.

The chain employs TRBV4-1 and TRBJ2-4, with 7 bases fitting TRBD2. Germline V gene lookup returns CDR1 MGHRA and CDR2 YSYEKL. The junction had 6 bases not matched to a gene; V was cut back by 3 bases and J by 4 bases. The CDR3 extends over 15 amino acids. CDR3 in DNA: TGCGCCAGCAGCCACGACGGACTAGATAAAAACATTCAGTACTTC. Its translation is CASSHDGLDKNIQYF.

The chain recombines TRBV27 with TRBJ2-6, with TRBD2 matching over 15 bases. The CDR3 totals 18 residues. Germline lookup yields CDR1 MNHEY and CDR2 SMNVEV (reference sequence). The V segment lost 5 bases and the J segment 2 bases; nucleotides outside the gene matches: 4. The CDR3 loop reads CASSPRTSGGAGANVLTF. As DNA, the CDR3 is TGTGCCAGCAGTCCCAGGACTAGCGGGGGGGCTGGGGCCAACGTCCTGACTTTC.

The chain combines TRBV5-4 with TRBJ2-1, with D tentatively TRBD1 or TRBD2 (5 bases each). The CDR3 runs 15 residues. V shed 1 base and J shed 6 bases, with 14 bases lying between them. CDR1 is SGHNT and CDR2 is YYREEE in the germline V gene (reference sequence). The CDR3 region has the DNA TGTGCCAGCAGCTTGCTGGGGGAGTCAGGCAATGAGCAGTTCTTC. It encodes CASSLLGESGNEQFF. Looking up the rest from reference TRBV5-4 and TRBJ2-1 gives the full variable domain: ETGVTQSPTHLIKTRGQQVTLRCSSQSGHNTVSWYQQALGQGPQFIFQYYREEENGRGNFPPRFSGLQFPNYSSELNVNALELDDSALYLCASSLLGESGNEQFFGPGTRLTVL.

This clone was observed once. The sample contains more than one DNA sequence encoding this CDR3. CDR3 amino acids: CASSLGGGQPQHF. The DNA for the CDR3 is TGTGCCAGCTCCCTCGGTGGCGGTCAGCCCCAGCATTTT. The chain joins TRBV12-3 or TRBV12-4 to TRBJ1-5; no firm D call. The CDR3 totals 13 residues. Trimming cost V 8 bases and J 6 bases, with 14 bases left between them.

The chain carries TRBV6-2 or TRBV6-3 and TRBJ2-1; 7 positions agree with TRBD2. CDR1 is MNHEY and CDR2 is SVGEGT in the germline V gene. The CDR3 is 15 amino acids. V lost 0 bases to trimming and J lost 7 bases; unmatched junction nucleotides: 6. CDR3 sequence (DNA): TGTGCCAGCAGTTACTCCGGGGGGTTGGGGAATGAGCAGTTCTTC. It codes for CASSYSGGLGNEQFF.

CDR3 nucleotide sequence: TGTGCCAGCAGTGACCCTAGACAAACTAATGAAAAACTGTTTTTT. Translated: CASSDPRQTNEKLFF. The chain employs TRBV6-1 and TRBJ1-4; D call uncertain. Germline values: CDR1 MNHNS, CDR2 SASEGT. Trimming left V 3 bases short and J 1 base short, with 9 bases between. This CDR3 has 15 residues.

The rearrangement joins TRBV23-1 to TRBJ2-5, with D unclear. TRBV23-1 carries the ORF label, with uncertain function. With 11 bases removed from V and 2 bases from J, the gap between germline ends came to 3 bases. The CDR3 runs to 9 residues. CDR3: CAVQETQYF. In DNA, the CDR3 is TGCGCCGTGCAAGAGACCCAGTACTTC.

The V gene is TRBV6-5, the J gene TRBJ1-6; D is uncertain. Trimming pared 4 bases from V and 5 bases from J, leaving 15 bases between. Germline CDR1 and CDR2: MNHEY and SVGAGI. The CDR3 loop spans 16 amino acids. The CDR3 sequence: CASSSQPTGNNSPLHF. CDR3 nucleotides: TGTGCCAGCAGTTCCCAACCGACGGGAAATAATTCACCCCTCCACTTT.

V gene TRBV11-3 combines with J gene TRBJ1-2; no clear D gene. This CDR3 region has 16 residues. Germline CDR1 reads SGHNT; CDR2 reads YENEEA. Trimming took off 5 bases at V and 1 base at J, with 17 bases between the two ends. In nucleotides, the CDR3 is TGTGCCAGCAGCCCAGACGTCGGGTCCTTTAACTATGGCTACACCTTC. Translated, it gives CASSPDVGSFNYGYTF.

CDR3 DNA sequence: TGCGCCAGCAGCCCTCAAGACAGGGGGTATGGCTACACCTTC. Its translation is CASSPQDRGYGYTF. V is TRBV4-1 and J is TRBJ1-2; 9 nucleotides match TRBD1. The CDR3 extends over 14 amino acids. Trimming took 4 bases from V and 5 from J; bases not matched to a gene: 5. Germline values: CDR1 MGHRA, CDR2 YSYEKL.

The chain recombines TRBV19 with TRBJ2-7; weak D call: TRBD2 (5 bases). CDR1 LNHDA and CDR2 SQIVND come from the germline V gene (reference sequence). This CDR3 contains 14 residues. Trimming pared 5 bases from V and 2 bases from J, leaving 13 bases between. The CDR3 region is CASSAAGTTYEQYF. CDR3 nucleotide sequence: TGTGCCAGTAGTGCTGCGGGTACTACCTACGAGCAGTACTTC.

The rearrangement links TRBV7-6 to TRBJ1-1; D remains unclear. V was clipped by 2 bases and J by 1 base, with 8 bases between them. The germline V gene encodes CDR1 SGHVS and CDR2 FNYEAQ. The CDR3 is 14 residues long. The CDR3 sequence is CASSLTGQNTEAFF. Written as DNA, the CDR3 is TGTGCCAGCAGCTTAACGGGTCAGAACACTGAAGCTTTCTTT.

The V and J genes are TRBV11-3 and TRBJ2-7; 9 bases are a match to TRBD1. CDR1 and CDR2 (germline): SGHNT, YENEEA. The CDR3 is 15 amino acids. V lost 1 base to trimming and J lost 2 bases; unmatched junction nucleotides: 3. CDR3: CASSLGGQGTYEQYF. The CDR3 region has the DNA TGTGCCAGCAGCTTAGGGGGACAGGGAACCTACGAGCAGTACTTC. Based on the CDR3 plus reference TRBV11-3 and TRBJ2-7, the full variable domain is EAGVVQSPRYKIIEKKQPVAFWCNPISGHNTLYWYLQNLGQGPELLIRYENEEAVDDSQLPKDRFSAERLKGVDSTLKIQPAELGDSAVYLCASSLGGQGTYEQYFGPGTRLTVT.

The genes are TRBV19 and TRBJ1-5; TRBD1 might be the D (6 bases). Trimming removed 6 bases from V and 4 bases from J, with 10 bases in between. There are 13 residues in the CDR3. Germline CDR1 and CDR2: LNHDA and SQIVND (reference sequence). The CDR3 region has the DNA TGTGCCAGTAGCCGCGACAGGAATCAGCCCCAGCATTTT. Protein sequence: CASSRDRNQPQHF.

This sequence joins TRBV19 and TRBJ1-5, with TRBD1 as a possible D gene (6 bases). The CDR3 length is 18 residues. CDR1 and CDR2 (germline): LNHDA, SQIVND (reference sequence). Trimming removed 3 bases at V and 0 bases at J, with 18 bases between. CDR3: CASSMGGQGRYSNQPQHF. DNA for the CDR3: TGTGCCAGTAGTATGGGCGGGCAGGGGCGATATAGCAATCAGCCCCAGCATTTT.